This T cell receptor beta chain stems from a study of OX40 agonist ivuxolimab in advanced cancers. Assay: immunoSEQ multiplex PCR; the TCRdb copy retains only in-frame clones and omits some. Of approximately 60,000 clones in the sample, around 84% were seen once. V trimming: 7 bases; J trimming: 6 bases; junction bases outside the gene matches: 15. CDR1 is SQVTM and CDR2 is ANQGSEA in the germline V gene. The CDR3 extends over 15 amino acids. The chain combines TRBV29-1 with TRBJ2-7; 10 positions agree with TRBD2. The sample consisted of CD4+ or CD8+ T cells sorted from blood, taken in a trial of the OX40 agonist ivuxolimab. The receptor was isolated from an adult with an advanced solid tumor such as melanoma, head and neck, liver or kidney cancer. This chain's CDR3 is CSAASQASGRREQYF. DNA of the CDR3: TGCAGCGCCGCCTCTCAAGCTAGCGGGAGACGCGAGCAGTACTTC.